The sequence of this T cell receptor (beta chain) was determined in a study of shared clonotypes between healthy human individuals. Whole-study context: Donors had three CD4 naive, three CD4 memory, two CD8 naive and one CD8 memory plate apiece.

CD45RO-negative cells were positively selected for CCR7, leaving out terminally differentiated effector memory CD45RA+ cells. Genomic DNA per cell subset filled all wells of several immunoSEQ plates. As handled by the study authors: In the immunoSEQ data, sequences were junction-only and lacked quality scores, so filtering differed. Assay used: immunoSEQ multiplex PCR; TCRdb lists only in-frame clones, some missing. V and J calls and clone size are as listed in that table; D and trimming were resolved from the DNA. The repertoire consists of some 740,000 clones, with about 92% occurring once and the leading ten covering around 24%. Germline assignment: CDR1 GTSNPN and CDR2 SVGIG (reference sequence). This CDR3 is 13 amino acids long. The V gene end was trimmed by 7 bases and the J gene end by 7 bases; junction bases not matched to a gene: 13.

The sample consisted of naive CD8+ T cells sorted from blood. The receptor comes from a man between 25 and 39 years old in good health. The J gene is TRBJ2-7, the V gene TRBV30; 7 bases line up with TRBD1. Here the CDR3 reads CAYGDSTFLEQYF. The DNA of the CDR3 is TGTGCCTACGGGGACAGTACCTTTCTGGAGCAGTACTTC. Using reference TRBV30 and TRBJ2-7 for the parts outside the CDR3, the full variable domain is SQTIHQWPATLVQPVGSPLSLECTVEGTSNPNLYWYRQAAGRGLQLLFYSVGIGQISSEVPQNLSASRPQDRQFILSSKKLLLSDSGFYLCAYGDSTFLEQYFGPGTRLTVT.